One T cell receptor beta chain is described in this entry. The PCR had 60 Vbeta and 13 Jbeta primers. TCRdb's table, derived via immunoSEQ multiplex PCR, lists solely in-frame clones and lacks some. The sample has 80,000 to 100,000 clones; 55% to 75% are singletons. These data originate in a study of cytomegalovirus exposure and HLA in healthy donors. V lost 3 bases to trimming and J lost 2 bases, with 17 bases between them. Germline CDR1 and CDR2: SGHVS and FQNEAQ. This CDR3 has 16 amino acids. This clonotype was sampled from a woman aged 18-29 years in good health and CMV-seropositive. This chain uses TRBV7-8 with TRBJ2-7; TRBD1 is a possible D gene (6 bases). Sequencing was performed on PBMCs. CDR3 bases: TGTGCCAGCAGCTTTAGTACAGGGTTCGAAACCTACGAGCAGTACTTC. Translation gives CASSFSTGFETYEQYF.